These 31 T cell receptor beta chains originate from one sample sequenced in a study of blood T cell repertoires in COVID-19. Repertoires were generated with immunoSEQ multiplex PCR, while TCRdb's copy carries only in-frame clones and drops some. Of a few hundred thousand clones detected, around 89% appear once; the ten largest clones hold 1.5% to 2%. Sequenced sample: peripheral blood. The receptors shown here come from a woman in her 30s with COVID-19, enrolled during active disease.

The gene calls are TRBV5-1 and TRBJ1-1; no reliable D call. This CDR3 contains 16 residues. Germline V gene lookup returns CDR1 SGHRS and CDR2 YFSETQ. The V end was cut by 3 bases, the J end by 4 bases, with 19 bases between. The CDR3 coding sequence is TGCGCCAGCAGCTCCTTATCAGTAGGATGGAGCACTGAAGCTTTCTTT. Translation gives CASSSLSVGWSTEAFF.

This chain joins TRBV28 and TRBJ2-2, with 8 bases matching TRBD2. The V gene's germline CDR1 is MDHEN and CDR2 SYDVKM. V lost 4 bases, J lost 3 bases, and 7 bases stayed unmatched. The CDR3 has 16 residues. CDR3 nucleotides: TGTGCCAGCAGTTCGCCCAGCGGGGGCGACACCGGGGAGCTGTTTTTT. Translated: CASSSPSGGDTGELFF.

CDR3 sequence reads: CASSRSRYYEQYF. The DNA of the CDR3 is TGTGCCAGCAGCCGGAGCAGATACTACGAGCAGTACTTC. The V call is TRBV3-1 (or the pseudogene TRBV3-2), the J call TRBJ2-7; D ambiguous. CDR3 length equals 13 residues. V was cut by 4 bases and J by 3 bases, with 10 bases left in between. The germline CDR1 and CDR2 sequences are LGHDT and YNNKEL (reference sequence).

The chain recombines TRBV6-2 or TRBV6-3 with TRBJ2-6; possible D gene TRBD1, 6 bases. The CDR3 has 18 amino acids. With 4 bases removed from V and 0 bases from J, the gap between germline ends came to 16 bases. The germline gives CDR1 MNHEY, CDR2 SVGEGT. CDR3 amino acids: CASSSYRAPVSGANVLTF. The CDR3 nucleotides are TGTGCCAGCAGTTCATACAGGGCTCCGGTCTCTGGGGCCAACGTCCTGACTTTC.

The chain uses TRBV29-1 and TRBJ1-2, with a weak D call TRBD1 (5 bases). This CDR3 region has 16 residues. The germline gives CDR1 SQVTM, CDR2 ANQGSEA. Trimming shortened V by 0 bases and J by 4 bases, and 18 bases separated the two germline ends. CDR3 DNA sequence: TGCAGCGTTGAAGATAAGCAGGGCTTAATGGGCTATGGCTACACCTTC. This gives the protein CSVEDKQGLMGYGYTF.

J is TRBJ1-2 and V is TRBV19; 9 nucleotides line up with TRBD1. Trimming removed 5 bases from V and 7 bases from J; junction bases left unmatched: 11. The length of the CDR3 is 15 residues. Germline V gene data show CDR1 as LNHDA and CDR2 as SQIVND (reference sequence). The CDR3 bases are TGTGCCAGTAGTCTGGGACAGGGAGGTCTGAGTGGCTACACCTTC. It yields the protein CASSLGQGGLSGYTF.

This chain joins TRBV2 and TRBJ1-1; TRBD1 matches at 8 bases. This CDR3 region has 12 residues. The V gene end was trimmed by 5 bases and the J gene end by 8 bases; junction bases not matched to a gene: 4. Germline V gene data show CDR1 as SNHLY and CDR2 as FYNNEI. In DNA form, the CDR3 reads TGTGCCAGCAGTTCCACAGGGGGGGAAGCTTTCTTT. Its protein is CASSSTGGEAFF.

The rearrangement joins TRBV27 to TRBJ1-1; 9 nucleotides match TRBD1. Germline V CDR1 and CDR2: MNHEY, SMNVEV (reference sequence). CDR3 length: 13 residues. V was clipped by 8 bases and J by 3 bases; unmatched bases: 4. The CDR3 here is CASSRDRDTEAFF. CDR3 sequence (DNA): TGTGCCAGCTCCCGGGACAGGGACACTGAAGCTTTCTTT.

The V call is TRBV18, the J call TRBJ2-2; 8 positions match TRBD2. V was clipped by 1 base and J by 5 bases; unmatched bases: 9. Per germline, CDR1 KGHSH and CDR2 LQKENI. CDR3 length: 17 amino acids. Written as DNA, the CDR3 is TGTGCCAGCTCACCACGGCTCCCCGCGGGGGGAACCGGGGAGCTGTTTTTT. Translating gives CASSPRLPAGGTGELFF.

The DNA for the CDR3 is TGTGCCAGCAGCCGTGGATACGGGGGGGCCTTCAATGAGCAGTTCTTC. Amino acids: CASSRGYGGAFNEQFF. The V call is TRBV3-1 (or the pseudogene TRBV3-2), the J call TRBJ2-1; 8 bases match TRBD2. V shed 4 bases and J 6 bases; nucleotides not matched to a gene: 11. This CDR3 spans 16 amino acids. The germline V gene has CDR1 LGHDT and CDR2 YNNKEL (reference sequence).

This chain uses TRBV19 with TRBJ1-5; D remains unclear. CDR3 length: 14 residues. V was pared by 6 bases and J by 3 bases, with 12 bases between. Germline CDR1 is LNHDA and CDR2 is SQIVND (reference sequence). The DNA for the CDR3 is TGTGCCAGTAGCGACGGGTCGTACAATCAGCCCCAGCATTTT. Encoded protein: CASSDGSYNQPQHF.

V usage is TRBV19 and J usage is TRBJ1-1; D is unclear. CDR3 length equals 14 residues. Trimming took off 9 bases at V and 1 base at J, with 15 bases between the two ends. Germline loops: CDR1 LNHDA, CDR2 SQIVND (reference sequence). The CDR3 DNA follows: TGTGCCAGCATTGCAGGACTGACGAACACTGAAGCTTTCTTT. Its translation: CASIAGLTNTEAFF.

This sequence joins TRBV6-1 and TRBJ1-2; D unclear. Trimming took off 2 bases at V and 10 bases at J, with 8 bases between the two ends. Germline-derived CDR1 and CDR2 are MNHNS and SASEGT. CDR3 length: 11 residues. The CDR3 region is CASSEWPHYTF. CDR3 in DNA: TGTGCCAGCAGTGAATGGCCGCACTACACCTTC.

The CDR3 DNA sequence: TGCGCCAGCAGCTTGGAAGGAGTGAACTATGGCTACACCTTC. It specifies CASSLEGVNYGYTF. The V and J genes are TRBV5-1 and TRBJ1-2; no clear D gene. The V end was cut by 0 bases, the J end by 2 bases, with 8 bases between. In germline, CDR1 is SGHRS, CDR2 YFSETQ. CDR3 length: 14 residues.

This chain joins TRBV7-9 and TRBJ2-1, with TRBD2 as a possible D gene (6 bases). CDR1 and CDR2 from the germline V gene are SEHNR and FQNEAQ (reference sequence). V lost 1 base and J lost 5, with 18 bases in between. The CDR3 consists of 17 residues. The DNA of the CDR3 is TGTGCCAGCAGCTTAGTTGTTTTAGGAGGGAGAAACAATGAGCAGTTCTTC. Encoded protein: CASSLVVLGGRNNEQFF.

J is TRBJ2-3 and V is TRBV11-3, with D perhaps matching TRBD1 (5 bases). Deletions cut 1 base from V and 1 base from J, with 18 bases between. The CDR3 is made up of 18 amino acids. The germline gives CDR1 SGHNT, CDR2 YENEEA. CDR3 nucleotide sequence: TGTGCCAGCAGCTTAGGGGGCAGAGAAAGACTTGGCACAGATACGCAGTATTTT. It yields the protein CASSLGGRERLGTDTQYF.

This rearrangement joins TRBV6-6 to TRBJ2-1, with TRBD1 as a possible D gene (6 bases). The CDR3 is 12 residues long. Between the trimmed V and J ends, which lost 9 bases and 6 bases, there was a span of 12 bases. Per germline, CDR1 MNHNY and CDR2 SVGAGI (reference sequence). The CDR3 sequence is CASTDSSNEQFF. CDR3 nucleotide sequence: TGTGCCAGTACGGACAGTTCCAATGAGCAGTTCTTC.

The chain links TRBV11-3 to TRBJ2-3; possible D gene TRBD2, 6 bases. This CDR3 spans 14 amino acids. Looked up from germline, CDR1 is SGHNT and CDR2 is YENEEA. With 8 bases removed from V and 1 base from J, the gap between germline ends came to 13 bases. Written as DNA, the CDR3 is TGTGCCAGCCTCGGAGGGCCTGGCACAGATACGCAGTATTTT. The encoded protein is CASLGGPGTDTQYF.

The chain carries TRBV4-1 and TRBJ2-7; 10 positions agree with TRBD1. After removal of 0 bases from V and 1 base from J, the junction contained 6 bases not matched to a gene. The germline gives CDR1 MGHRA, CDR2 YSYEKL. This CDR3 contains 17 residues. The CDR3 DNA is TGCGCCAGCAGCCAAGAACCGCGGGACAGGGGATCCTACGAGCAGTACTTC. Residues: CASSQEPRDRGSYEQYF.

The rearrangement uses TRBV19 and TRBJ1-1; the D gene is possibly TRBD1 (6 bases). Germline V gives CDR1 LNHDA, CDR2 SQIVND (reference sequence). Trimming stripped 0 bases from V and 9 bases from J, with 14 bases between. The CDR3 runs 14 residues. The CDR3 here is CASSIETTGGKAFF. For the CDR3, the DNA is TGTGCCAGTAGTATAGAAACGACAGGTGGTAAAGCTTTCTTT.

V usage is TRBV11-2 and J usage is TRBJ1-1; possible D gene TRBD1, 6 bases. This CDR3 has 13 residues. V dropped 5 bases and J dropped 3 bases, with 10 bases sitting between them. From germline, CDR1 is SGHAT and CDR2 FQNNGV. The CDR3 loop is CASSRQVYTEAFF. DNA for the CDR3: TGTGCCAGCAGCCGACAGGTTTACACTGAAGCTTTCTTT.

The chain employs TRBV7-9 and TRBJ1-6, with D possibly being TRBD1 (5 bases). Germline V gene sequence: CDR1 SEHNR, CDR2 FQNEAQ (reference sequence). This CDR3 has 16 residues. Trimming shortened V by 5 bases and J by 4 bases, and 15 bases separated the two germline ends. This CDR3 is CASSPATAFYNSPLHF. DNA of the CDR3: TGTGCCAGCAGCCCAGCGACAGCGTTTTATAATTCACCCCTCCACTTT.

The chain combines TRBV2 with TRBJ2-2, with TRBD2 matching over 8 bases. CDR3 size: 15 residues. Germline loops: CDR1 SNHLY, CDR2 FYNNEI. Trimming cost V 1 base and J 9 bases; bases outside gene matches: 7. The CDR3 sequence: CASSEEIAGHRELFF. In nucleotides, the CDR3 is TGTGCCAGCAGTGAAGAGATAGCGGGGCACCGGGAGCTGTTTTTT.

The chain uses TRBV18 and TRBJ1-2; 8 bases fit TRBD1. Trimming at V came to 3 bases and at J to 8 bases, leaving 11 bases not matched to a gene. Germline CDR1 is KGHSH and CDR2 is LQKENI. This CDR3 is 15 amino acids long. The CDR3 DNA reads TGTGCCAGCTCACCGAACGGGCAGGGGGCGCGCGGCTACACCTTC. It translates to CASSPNGQGARGYTF. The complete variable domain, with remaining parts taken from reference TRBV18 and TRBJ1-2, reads NAGVMQNPRHLVRRRGQEARLRCSPMKGHSHVYWYRQLPEEGLKFMVYLQKENIIDESGMPKERFSAEFPKEGPSILRIQQVVRGDSAAYFCASSPNGQGARGYTFGSGTRLTVV.

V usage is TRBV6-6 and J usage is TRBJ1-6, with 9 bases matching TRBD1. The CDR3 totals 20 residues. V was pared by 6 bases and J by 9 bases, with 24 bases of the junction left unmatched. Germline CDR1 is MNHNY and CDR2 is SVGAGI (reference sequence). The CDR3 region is CASSLRPPDRGLGFGSPLHF. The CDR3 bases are TGTGCCAGCAGCCTGCGCCCACCGGACAGGGGTTTGGGATTCGGTTCACCCCTCCACTTT.

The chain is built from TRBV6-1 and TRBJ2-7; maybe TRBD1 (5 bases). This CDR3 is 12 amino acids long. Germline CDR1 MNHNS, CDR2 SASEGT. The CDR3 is CASSDDDRYSDV. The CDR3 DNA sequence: TGTGCCAGCAGTGACGACGACAGATACTCTGACGTC.

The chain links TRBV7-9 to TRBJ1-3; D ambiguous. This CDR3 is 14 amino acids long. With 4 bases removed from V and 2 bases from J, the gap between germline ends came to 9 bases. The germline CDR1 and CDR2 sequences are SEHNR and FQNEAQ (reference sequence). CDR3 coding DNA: TGTGCCAGCAGCTCTGGGCGAGCTGGAAACACCATATATTTT. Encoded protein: CASSSGRAGNTIYF.

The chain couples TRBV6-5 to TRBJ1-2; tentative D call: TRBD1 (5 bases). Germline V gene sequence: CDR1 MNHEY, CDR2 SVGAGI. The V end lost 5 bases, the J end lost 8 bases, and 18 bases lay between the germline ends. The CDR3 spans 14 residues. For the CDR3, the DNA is TGTGCCAGCAGTCGACAGACAGCCGTGGGAGGCTACACCTTC. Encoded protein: CASSRQTAVGGYTF.

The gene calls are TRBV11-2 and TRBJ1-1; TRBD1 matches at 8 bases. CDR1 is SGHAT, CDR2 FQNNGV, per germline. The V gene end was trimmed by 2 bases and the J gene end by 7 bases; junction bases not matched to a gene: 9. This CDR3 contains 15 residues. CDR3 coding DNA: TGTGCCAGCAGCTTACATACAGGGGGGACAAGTGAAGCTTTCTTT. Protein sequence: CASSLHTGGTSEAFF.

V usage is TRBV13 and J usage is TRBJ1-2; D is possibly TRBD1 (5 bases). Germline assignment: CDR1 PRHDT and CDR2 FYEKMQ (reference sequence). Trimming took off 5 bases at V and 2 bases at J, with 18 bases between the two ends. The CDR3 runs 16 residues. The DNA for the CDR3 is TGTGCCAGCAGCCCTCGTTTGGTGACAGCAAACTATGGCTACACCTTC. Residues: CASSPRLVTANYGYTF.

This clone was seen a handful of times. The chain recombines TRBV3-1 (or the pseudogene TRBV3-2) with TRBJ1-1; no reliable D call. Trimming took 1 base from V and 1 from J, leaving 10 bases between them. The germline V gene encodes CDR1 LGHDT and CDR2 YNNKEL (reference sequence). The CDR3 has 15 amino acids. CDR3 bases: TGTGCCAGCAGCCAAGGTCAATTACAGAACACTGAAGCTTTCTTT. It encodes CASSQGQLQNTEAFF.